Below, 2 T cell receptor beta chains from the same sample are listed, as sequenced in a study of blood T cell repertoires in COVID-19. The table came from immunoSEQ multiplex PCR; TCRdb's copy has only in-frame clones and leaves some out. Counted here are about 190,000 clones, about 81% occurring once; the ten biggest clones make up around 8%. Sequencing used peripheral blood. These TCRs come from a woman in her fifties or sixties with COVID-19, enrolled during active disease.

The gene calls are TRBV5-5 and TRBJ2-7, with a possible D match to TRBD1 (6 bases). Looked up from germline, CDR1 is SGHKS and CDR2 is YYEKEE (reference sequence). V lost 4 bases and J lost 3, with 14 bases in between. The CDR3 has 14 amino acids. The CDR3 spells CASSIQGILYEQYF. The DNA for the CDR3 is TGTGCCAGCAGCATACAGGGTATCCTCTACGAGCAGTACTTC.

This clone was seen ten or more times. J is TRBJ1-1 and V is TRBV4-1, with unresolved D. Trimming removed 6 bases at V and 7 bases at J, with 12 bases between. The CDR3 consists of 12 residues. Germline V lookup: CDR1 MGHRA, CDR2 YSYEKL. In DNA, the CDR3 is TGCGCCAGCAGTCCAATGGGAGGTGAAGCTTTCTTT. It translates to CASSPMGGEAFF.